The 9 T cell receptor beta chains presented below share a single source sample, sequenced in a study of T cells after somatic rescue of genetic block. The assay was immunoSEQ multiplex PCR, and TCRdb's table has in-frame clones only and misses some. Of around 67,000 clones listed, around 92% are singletons. The sample was peripheral blood mononuclear cells (PBMCs). These receptor sequences come from a man in his forties.

The rearrangement links TRBV5-1 to TRBJ1-1, with D hard to call. Germline V gives CDR1 SGHRS, CDR2 YFSETQ. The V and J ends lost 0 bases and 1 base respectively, with 10 bases between them. This CDR3 has 15 residues. The CDR3 sequence: CASSLAGQWNTEAFF. The CDR3 nucleotides are TGCGCCAGCAGCTTGGCCGGGCAGTGGAACACTGAAGCTTTCTTT.

As to this clone: Other nucleotide sequences in the sample specify the same CDR3. V is TRBV27 and J is TRBJ2-7; 10 bases match TRBD1. Per germline, CDR1 MNHEY and CDR2 SMNVEV (reference sequence). The CDR3 runs 19 residues. V lost 6 bases and J lost 0; bases outside the gene matches: 17. As DNA, the CDR3 is TGTGCCAGCAGCTTCAGGACAGGGGGAGGTGTCCTGATCTCCTACGAGCAGTACTTC. Protein: CASSFRTGGGVLISYEQYF.

The gene calls are TRBV6-5 and TRBJ1-2, with D possibly TRBD1 on 5 matching bases. This CDR3 contains 15 residues. In germline, CDR1 is MNHEY, CDR2 SVGAGI. V lost 0 bases, J lost 8 bases, and 16 bases lay in between. Here the CDR3 reads CASSYSPHPGSGYTF. The CDR3 DNA reads TGTGCCAGCAGTTACTCTCCCCATCCAGGGTCCGGCTACACCTTC.

The V and J genes are TRBV7-9 and TRBJ2-2; the D gene is possibly TRBD2 (6 bases). The CDR3 spans 15 residues. The V end lost 5 bases, the J end lost 3 bases, and 13 bases lay between the germline ends. The V gene's germline CDR1 is SEHNR and CDR2 FQNEAQ (reference sequence). The CDR3 sequence is CASSPLRGYTGELFF. In nucleotides, the CDR3 is TGTGCCAGCAGCCCCCTCCGGGGGTACACCGGGGAGCTGTTTTTT. The variable domain in full, completed from reference TRBV7-9 and TRBJ2-2, reads DTGVSQNPRHKITKRGQNVTFRCDPISEHNRLYWYRQTLGQGPEFLTYFQNEAQLEKSRLLSDRFSAERPKGSFSTLEIQRTEQGDSAMYLCASSPLRGYTGELFFGEGSRLTVL.

This clone has only one observation. The V call is TRBV5-6, the J call TRBJ1-2; D is uncertain. Germline V gene lookup returns CDR1 SGHDT and CDR2 YYEEEE. CDR3 length: 13 residues. V was pared by 0 bases and J by 3 bases, with 6 bases between. This CDR3 is CASSLEAHYGYTF. For the CDR3, the DNA is TGTGCCAGCAGCTTGGAGGCTCACTATGGCTACACCTTC.

The rearrangement uses TRBV2 and TRBJ1-2; D remains ambiguous. The CDR3 has 14 residues. Germline V lookup: CDR1 SNHLY, CDR2 FYNNEI. With 6 bases removed from V and 6 bases from J, the gap between germline ends came to 17 bases. DNA for the CDR3: TGTGCCAGCAGCCCGGGTAGGCTGGTCGATGGCTACACCTTC. This encodes CASSPGRLVDGYTF.

This clone was detected only once. The chain is built from TRBV5-6 and TRBJ2-6; the D is unclear. Germline lookup yields CDR1 SGHDT and CDR2 YYEEEE. V lost 2 bases and J lost 0, with 6 bases in between. CDR3 length: 15 amino acids. The CDR3 nucleotides are TGTGCCAGCAGCTTTGACAACTCTGGGGCCAACGTCCTGACTTTC. Protein sequence: CASSFDNSGANVLTF.

The chain combines TRBV7-9 with TRBJ2-3; 12 positions agree with TRBD2. Germline V lookup: CDR1 SEHNR, CDR2 FQNEAQ (reference sequence). With V trimmed by 4 bases and J by 2 bases, 13 bases remained unmatched. There are 19 residues in the CDR3. The CDR3 DNA reads as TGTGCCAGCAGCTCACGAATCGATAGGACTAGCGGGAACACAGATACGCAGTATTTT. This gives the protein CASSSRIDRTSGNTDTQYF.

CDR3 protein: CASSQDIRAGDWDEQFF. The CDR3 bases are TGCGCCAGCAGCCAAGATATTCGGGCGGGAGACTGGGATGAGCAGTTCTTC. This rearrangement joins TRBV4-3 to TRBJ2-1; 7 positions match TRBD2. Per the germline V gene, CDR1 is LGHNA and CDR2 is YSLEER. The CDR3 contains 17 residues. V dropped 0 bases and J dropped 8; count of bases not matched to a gene: 13.